The rows below give T cell receptor beta chains drawn from one sample of a study of cytomegalovirus exposure and HLA in healthy donors. Assay used: immunoSEQ multiplex PCR; TCRdb lists only in-frame clones, some missing. The sample lists around 140,000 clones, roughly 80% seen once, with 1.5% to 2% in the top ten. The sample was PBMCs. Receptors were obtained from a female donor in good health and CMV-seronegative. Each CDR3 is given with its conserved first and last residue. A D gene is named only where the DNA matches it firmly. Some rows have no size entry. The others give once, few or many, or a class for an expanded clone.

>NA|TRBV7-3|TRBJ2-1|TRBD2
CASSQGLDSYNEQFF
TGTGCCAGCAGCCAGGGACTAGACTCCTACAATGAGCAGTTCTTC
>NA|TRBV5-1|TRBJ2-1|TRBD2
CASSLAGGLAGRASYNEQFF
TGCGCCAGCAGCTTGGCGGGGGGACTAGCGGGTCGAGCTTCATACAATGAGCAGTTCTTC
>NA|TRBV7-6|TRBJ2-3|TRBD2
CASSPSPGGQADTQYF
TGTGCCAGCAGCCCGTCCCCGGGGGGGCAGGCAGATACGCAGTATTTT
>few|TRBV6-4|TRBJ1-5|NA
CASSEGRHQPQHF
TGTGCCAGCAGTGAGGGCAGACATCAGCCCCAGCATTTT
>NA|TRBV28|TRBJ2-1|NA
CASSQTVLNEQFF
TGTGCCAGCAGCCAGACAGTTCTAAATGAGCAGTTCTTC
>NA|TRBV5-1|TRBJ2-1|TRBD2
CASTASGGNEQFF
TGCGCCAGTACGGCTAGCGGGGGCAATGAGCAGTTCTTC
>NA|TRBV5-1|TRBJ2-5|NA
CASIHSGEKETQYF
TGCGCCAGCATCCACTCCGGGGAAAAAGAGACCCAGTACTTC
>NA|TRBV6-1|TRBJ1-3|NA
CASSPMDSSGNTIYF
TGTGCCAGCAGCCCGATGGACAGTTCTGGAAACACCATATATTTT
>NA|TRBV5-1|TRBJ2-1|NA
CASSPVRGQLYNEQFF
TGCGCCAGCAGCCCGGTTCGGGGACAACTCTACAATGAGCAGTTCTTC
>NA|TRBV6-5|TRBJ2-7|TRBD2
CASTRGLAGYEQYF
TGTGCCAGCACCAGGGGTCTAGCGGGGTACGAGCAGTACTTC
>NA|TRBV29-1|TRBJ2-7|NA
CSVASDRPYEQYF
TGCAGCGTTGCGTCAGACAGACCCTACGAGCAGTACTTC
>NA|TRBV7-7|TRBJ2-3|NA
CASSPPGNSDTQYF
TGTGCCAGCAGCCCCCCGGGGAATTCAGATACGCAGTATTTT
>NA|TRBV6-5|TRBJ1-5|NA
CASSSTVNQPQHF
TGTGCCAGCAGTTCTACAGTTAATCAGCCCCAGCATTTT
>NA|TRBV9|TRBJ1-6|NA
CASSVGEERPLHF
TGTGCCAGCAGCGTAGGGGAGGAAAGGCCCCTCCACTTT
>NA|TRBV11-3|TRBJ1-6|TRBD1
CASRNDRGTGYNSPLHF
TGTGCCAGCAGGAACGACAGGGGAACGGGCTATAATTCACCCCTCCACTTT
>NA|TRBV30|TRBJ1-3|NA
CAWSLSGGSGNTIYF
TGTGCCTGGAGTTTGTCGGGGGGCAGTGGAAACACCATATATTTT
>NA|TRBV4-1|TRBJ1-1|NA
CASSLGAAGTEAFF
TGCGCCAGCAGCCTAGGGGCCGCCGGTACTGAAGCTTTCTTT
>NA|TRBV6-1|TRBJ2-7|NA
CASRTTSYSSEQYF
TGTGCCAGCAGGACGACTAGTTATTCCTCCGAGCAGTACTTC
>NA|TRBV23-1|TRBJ2-7|NA
CASSQSRSNSYEQYF
TGCGCCAGCAGTCAATCGAGAAGTAACTCCTACGAGCAGTACTTC
>NA|TRBV5-1|TRBJ2-5|NA
CASSHGQPQETQYF
TGCGCCAGCAGCCATGGACAGCCCCAAGAGACCCAGTACTTC
>NA|TRBV5-1|TRBJ1-5|NA
CASSPEGNQPQHF
TGCGCCAGCAGCCCCGAGGGAAATCAGCCCCAGCATTTT
>NA|TRBV5-6|TRBJ1-2|TRBD1
CASSLRDRDYGYTF
TGTGCCAGCAGCTTGAGGGACAGAGACTATGGCTACACCTTC
>NA|TRBV13|TRBJ2-3|NA
CASSWGADTQYF
TGTGCCAGCAGCTGGGGGGCAGATACGCAGTATTTT
>NA|TRBV7-9|TRBJ1-2|TRBD1
CASRAETGTGNYGYTF
TGTGCCAGCAGGGCCGAGACCGGGACAGGGAACTATGGCTACACCTTC
>NA|TRBV5-1|TRBJ2-2|NA
CASSSKGSGELFF
TGCGCCAGCAGCTCGAAGGGGTCCGGGGAGCTGTTTTTT
>NA|TRBV7-8|TRBJ2-2|NA
CASSLTRTESGELFF
TGTGCCAGCAGCTTAACCCGGACAGAGTCCGGGGAGCTGTTTTTT
>NA|TRBV6-1|TRBJ2-5|TRBD2
CASSRTSRETQYF
TGTGCCAGCAGTCGGACTAGCCGGGAGACCCAGTACTTC
>NA|TRBV7-9|TRBJ2-1|TRBD2
CASIRTSGIGNEQFF
TGTGCCAGCATCCGGACTAGCGGGATCGGCAATGAGCAGTTCTTC
>NA|TRBV29-1|TRBJ1-2|TRBD1
CSVYRDSYGYTF
TGCAGCGTTTACCGGGACAGCTATGGCTACACCTTC
>NA|TRBV4-1|TRBJ2-7|TRBD2
CASSQGLGLVYEQYF
TGCGCCAGCAGCCAAGGGCTGGGACTAGTCTACGAGCAGTACTTC
>NA|TRBV27|TRBJ2-3|NA
CASSLVWEGGHKDTQYF
TGTGCCAGCAGTTTGGTTTGGGAGGGGGGGCATAAAGATACGCAGTATTTT
>NA|TRBV7-3|TRBJ2-7|NA
CASSLMPGVSYEQYF
TGTGCCAGCAGCTTAATGCCCGGGGTCTCCTACGAGCAGTACTTC